The text below deals with one T cell receptor (beta chain). Authors' methods: It was from reference gene primer amplification that nucleated cell counts were estimated. Here immunoSEQ multiplex PCR was the method, and the copy in TCRdb shows in-frame clones only, minus some. D and trimming come from the DNA, and the V and J calls and clone size come from that table. The repertoire holds some 250,000 clones, with approximately 86% as singletons. These data are taken from a study of blood T cell repertoires in COVID-19. Study background: Sites across the United States, Italy and Spain contributed samples from acute and convalescent COVID-19. Sample material is recorded as cDNA or gDNA derived from T cells, B-cell-depleted T cells, or PBMCs.

The CDR3 sequence is 15 residues long. The V gene end was trimmed by 5 bases and the J gene end by 2 bases; junction bases not matched to a gene: 4. From germline, CDR1 is MNHNS and CDR2 SASEGT. This sequence joins TRBV6-1 and TRBJ1-5, with 9 bases lining up with TRBD1. This receptor was identified in a woman between 25 and 40 years old with acute or convalescent COVID-19. Material: peripheral blood. CDR3 protein: CASSSRDRGNQPQHF. The CDR3 nucleotides read TGTGCCAGCAGTTCCCGGGACAGGGGCAATCAGCCCCAGCATTTT.